This T cell receptor beta chain comes out of a study of CD8 T cells in Susac syndrome. cDNA came from about 0.5 to 1 ug RNA primed by random hexamers. TCRdb used MiXCR to reprocess the immunoSEQ multiplex PCR reads, holding one entry per CDR3 protein. The table shows about 84,000 distinct CDR3 sequences, with about 93% occurring only once. Deletions cut 5 bases from V and 6 bases from J, with 14 bases between. Germline CDR1 and CDR2: SGHVS and FQNEAQ. The CDR3 sequence is 13 residues long. This clonotype was obtained from a human donor in good health. The genes are TRBV7-8 and TRBJ2-7; TRBD1 is a possible D gene (6 bases). Sequencing was performed on CD8+ T cells from PBMCs. CDR3 DNA: TGTGCCAGCAGCGGTCGAGGGGGACCCGAGCAGTACTTC. Its translation: CASSGRGGPEQYF.